The sequence of this T cell receptor beta chain was determined in a study of CD8+CD57+ T cells in acquired aplastic anemia. Study-level background: DNA per sorted CD4+ or CD8+ sample ranged 0.2 to 27.4 ug, averaging approximately 3.3 ug.

About this clonotype: What it binds is not known.

Overall study findings and caveats: Patients shared under 30 CD8+ CDR3 sequences with controls. No significant patient-versus-control difference appeared in CD8+ Simpson's diversity.

The template for TCR beta VDJ and CDR3 sequence profiling was genomic DNA. MiXCR, applied by TCRdb to the reads, yields one record per CDR3 protein. The repertoire consists of about 190,000 distinct CDR3 sequences, with 64% occurring once and the leading ten covering 40% to 55%. Trimming pared 6 bases from V and 6 bases from J, leaving 11 bases between. Germline-derived CDR1 and CDR2 are SGHTA and FQGNSA. The CDR3 is 13 residues long. The rearrangement links TRBV7-2 to TRBJ2-2; D is uncertain. The sequence was obtained from a human donor with severe aplastic anemia or a healthy control (not recorded which). Sequencing used sorted CD4+, CD8+, or CD8+CD57+ T cells (not recorded which) from PBMCs. The CDR3 is CASSSRAPGELFF. The CDR3, as DNA: TGTGCCAGCAGTTCTCGGGCCCCCGGGGAGCTGTTTTTT.